This T cell receptor (beta chain) was retrieved from a study of blood T cell repertoires in COVID-19. At the level of the study: T cells, B-cell-depleted T cells, or PBMCs provided the cDNA or gDNA that served as material.

Under the authors' procedure: Counts of nucleated cells, estimated from reference gene primer amplification, were obtained. Sequencing used immunoSEQ multiplex PCR; TCRdb keeps in-frame clones, though not all of them. D and trimming come from the DNA, and the V and J calls and clone size come from that table. The table records roughly 270,000 clones, over 75% of them present only once. This clone came up a few times. The CDR3 covers 13 residues. The V gene's germline CDR1 is SEHNR and CDR2 FQNEAQ (reference sequence). The V end lost 5 bases, the J end lost 0 bases, and 7 bases lay between the germline ends.

The chain employs TRBV7-9 and TRBJ1-1; D perhaps matches TRBD1 (5 bases). The TCR sequence derives from a man in his fifties or sixties with active or convalescent COVID-19. Source material: peripheral blood. CDR3 nucleotide sequence: TGTGCCAGCAGCCGGGGGGTGAACACTGAAGCTTTCTTT. The encoded protein is CASSRGVNTEAFF.